Listed below are T cell receptor beta chains from one sample, sequenced in a study of vaccination and CD4 T cells after COVID-19. TCRdb called the PCR reads again in MiXCR, with one record for every CDR3 protein. The table shows roughly 20,000 distinct CDR3 sequences, with approximately 52% occurring only once. These receptors' targets are unknown. The sample consisted of CD4+ T cells from blood, cultured in vitro, taken after SARS-CoV-2 vaccination. These receptors were obtained from a human donor who had recovered from COVID-19. Each CDR3 is given with its conserved first and last residue. The D gene is left open where the match is weak. Size is omitted from some rows. Given values are once, few, many or a class for expanded clones.

j_gene	len	abundance	d_gene	v_gene	CDR3nt	CDR3aa
TRBJ2-7	16	few	TRBD1	TRBV11-3	TGTGCCAGCAGCCCGGGGACAGGGGTAAGCTCCTACGAGCAGTACTTC	CASSPGTGVSSYEQYF
TRBJ2-6	15	-	TRBD1	TRBV6-5	TGTGCCAGCAGTTACGCAGGGGGCGGGGCCAACGTCCTGACTTTC	CASSYAGGGANVLTF
TRBJ1-2	14	-	TRBD1	TRBV28	TGTGCCAGCATGGTGTCTAGGACAGGGGGTGGCTACACCTTC	CASMVSRTGGGYTF
TRBJ1-5	15	once	-	TRBV6-1	TGTGCCAGCAGGGCCGACCAAGGAAGCAATCAGCCCCAGCATTTT	CASRADQGSNQPQHF
TRBJ1-2	15	few	TRBD1	TRBV6-7	TGTGCCAGCAGTTACCGTGGACAGGGGGGATATGGCTACACCTTC	CASSYRGQGGYGYTF
TRBJ1-5	15	-	TRBD1	TRBV5-6	TGTGCCAGCAGCTTGGCAGGGGGAGAAATACAGCCCCAGCATTTT	CASSLAGGEIQPQHF
TRBJ1-6	12	-	-	TRBV20-1	TGCAGTGCTAGTTCGGCAAATTCACCCCTCCACTTT	CSASSANSPLHF
TRBJ2-4	12	-	-	TRBV28	TGTGCCAGCAGTTTCAGGGGAAACATTCAGTACTTC	CASSFRGNIQYF
TRBJ1-6	14	medium-sized	-	TRBV7-9	TGTGCCAGCAGCTTAGTAAGGACTGGGTCACCCCTCCACTTT	CASSLVRTGSPLHF
TRBJ2-3	15	few	TRBD2	TRBV7-6	TGTGCCAGCAGCTCAGCGGGAGCCCACACAGATACGCAGTATTTT	CASSSAGAHTDTQYF
TRBJ2-5	15	-	-	TRBV5-1	TGCGCCAGCAGCTTGAGAGAGCCAGGGGGGGAGACCCAGTACTTC	CASSLREPGGETQYF
TRBJ2-7	15	-	-	TRBV11-3	TGTGCCAGCAGCTCTAGACTGGGGGCCTCCTACGAGCAGTACTTC	CASSSRLGASYEQYF
TRBJ1-3	16	-	-	TRBV28	TGTGCCAGCAGTTTATTGGGCAGTAGCTCTGGAAACACCATATATTTT	CASSLLGSSSGNTIYF
TRBJ1-6	16	-	TRBD1	TRBV12-3/TRBV12-4	TGTGCCAGCAGTGTGGATCCGGGACAGCGGAATTCACCCCTCCACTTT	CASSVDPGQRNSPLHF
TRBJ2-5	12	few	-	TRBV19	TGTGCCAGTAGTATAGCGGCGGAGACCCAGTACTTC	CASSIAAETQYF
TRBJ1-2	14	-	-	TRBV6-1	TGTGCCAGCACTCCCGGCACGCGGACGGGTGGCTACACCTTC	CASTPGTRTGGYTF
TRBJ2-5	14	-	TRBD2	TRBV5-1	TGCGCCAGCACCCTAGCGGGAGTCCAAGAGACCCAGTACTTC	CASTLAGVQETQYF
TRBJ2-3	16	few	TRBD2	TRBV7-6	TGTGCCAGCAGCGCGGGACTAGCGGGAAGCACAGATACGCAGTATTTT	CASSAGLAGSTDTQYF
TRBJ2-1	13	few	TRBD2	TRBV29-1	TGCAGCGGTAGCGGGAGAAATTACAATGAGCAGTTCTTC	CSGSGRNYNEQFF
TRBJ2-7	14	-	TRBD2	TRBV20-1	TGCAGTGCTAGTCCTAGCGGGAGGGCACGCGAGCAGTACTTC	CSASPSGRAREQYF
TRBJ1-1	13	-	-	TRBV7-9	TGTGCCAGCAGCTCTCAGGCGAACACTGAAGCTTTCTTT	CASSSQANTEAFF
TRBJ1-1	17	-	-	TRBV7-2	TGTGCCAGCAGCGGAGATCAAAGTTTGCCCAAGAACACTGAAGCTTTCTTT	CASSGDQSLPKNTEAFF
TRBJ2-3	15	-	-	TRBV7-9	TGTGCCAGCAGCCCTGGCGAACCCAGCACAGATACGCAGTATTTT	CASSPGEPSTDTQYF
TRBJ2-1	15	-	-	TRBV7-9	TGTGCCAGCAGCCCCCGGGGTGAGCCCGGCCGGGAGCAGTTCTTC	CASSPRGEPGREQFF